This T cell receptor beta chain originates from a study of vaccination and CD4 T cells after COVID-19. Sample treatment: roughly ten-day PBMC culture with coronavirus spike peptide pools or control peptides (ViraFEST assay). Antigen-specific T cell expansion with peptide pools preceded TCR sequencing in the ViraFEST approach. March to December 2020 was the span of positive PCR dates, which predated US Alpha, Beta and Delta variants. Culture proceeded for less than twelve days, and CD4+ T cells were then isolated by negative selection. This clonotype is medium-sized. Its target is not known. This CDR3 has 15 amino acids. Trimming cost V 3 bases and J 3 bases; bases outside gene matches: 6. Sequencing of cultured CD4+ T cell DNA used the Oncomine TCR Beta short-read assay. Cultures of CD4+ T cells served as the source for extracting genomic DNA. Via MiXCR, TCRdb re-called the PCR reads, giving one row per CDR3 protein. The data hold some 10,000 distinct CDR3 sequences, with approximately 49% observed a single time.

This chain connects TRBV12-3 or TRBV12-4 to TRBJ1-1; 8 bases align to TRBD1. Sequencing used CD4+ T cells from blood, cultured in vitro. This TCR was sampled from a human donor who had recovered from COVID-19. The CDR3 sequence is CASSLDRALYTEAFF. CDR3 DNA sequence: TGTGCCAGCAGTTTGGACAGGGCTTTGTACACTGAAGCTTTCTTT.